This T cell receptor (beta chain) was observed in a study of Ad26.COV2.S vaccination and SARS-CoV-2 variants. Overall study context: Donor allocation was to the COV1001 Ad26.COV2.S trial arm. Once or twice, 56 days apart, Ad26.COV2.S was delivered intramuscularly. Overall study results and limits: Overall T cell responses may have been underestimated by the analyses of TCR breadth and depth.

About this clone itself: As yet, its antigen is unknown.

Assay: immunoSEQ multiplex PCR; the TCRdb copy retains only in-frame clones and omits some. The sample consists of about 680,000 clones, around 90% of them appearing once. Treatment reported: over 15 received Ad26.COV2.S at low or high dose, single or two shots; 5 received placebo; per-sample allocation not given. Each sample was drawn 63 days after the first injection (of vaccine or placebo). This vaccine is an Ad26 vector that expresses the Wuhan-strain SARS-CoV-2 spike. The CDR3 runs to 14 residues. Per the germline V gene, CDR1 is SGHAT and CDR2 is FQNNGV. Trimming took off 0 bases at V and 2 bases at J, with 7 bases between the two ends.

The TCR originated in a person between 18 and 65 years old who received the Ad26.COV2.S COVID-19 vaccine or a placebo. The genes are TRBV11-2 and TRBJ1-2, with D possibly matching TRBD1 (6 bases). Specimen: peripheral blood, collected in a trial of Ad26.COV2.S vaccine versus placebo. The DNA for the CDR3 is TGTGCCAGCAGCTTAGACGACAGGAACTATGGCTACACCTTC. Amino acids: CASSLDDRNYGYTF.